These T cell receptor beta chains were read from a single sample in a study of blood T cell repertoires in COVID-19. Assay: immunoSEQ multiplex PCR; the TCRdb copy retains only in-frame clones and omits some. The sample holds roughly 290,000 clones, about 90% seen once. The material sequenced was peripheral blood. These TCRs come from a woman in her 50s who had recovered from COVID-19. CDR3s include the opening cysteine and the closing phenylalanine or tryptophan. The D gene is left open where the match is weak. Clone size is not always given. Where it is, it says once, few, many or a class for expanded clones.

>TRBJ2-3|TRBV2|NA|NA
CASGWTPDTQYF
TGTGCCAGCGGCTGGACTCCAGATACGCAGTATTTT
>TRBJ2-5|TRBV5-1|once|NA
CASSPQGRQLTETQYF
TGCGCCAGCAGCCCGCAGGGGAGACAGTTGACGGAGACCCAGTACTTC
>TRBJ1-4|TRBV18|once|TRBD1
CASSRDRDATNEKLFF
TGTGCCAGCTCCCGGGACAGGGATGCAACTAATGAAAAACTGTTTTTT
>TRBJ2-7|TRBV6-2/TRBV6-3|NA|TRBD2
CASSSGLAAYEQYF
TGTGCCAGCAGTTCGGGACTAGCGGCCTACGAGCAGTACTTC
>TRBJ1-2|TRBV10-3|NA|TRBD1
CAISVTGGDGYTF
TGTGCCATCAGTGTCACAGGGGGCGATGGCTACACCTTC
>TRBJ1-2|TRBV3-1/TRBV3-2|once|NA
CASSLREGGYTF
TGTGCCAGCAGCCTCAGGGAGGGTGGCTACACCTTC
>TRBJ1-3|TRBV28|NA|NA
CASSFVRGGNTIYF
TGTGCCAGCAGTTTCGTCAGGGGCGGAAACACCATATATTTT
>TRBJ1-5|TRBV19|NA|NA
CASSIGEDRFSYSNQPQHF
TGTGCCAGTAGTATAGGGGAGGATCGCTTTTCATATAGCAATCAGCCCCAGCATTTT
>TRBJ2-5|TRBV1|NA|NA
CTSSQGGPTQETQYF
TGCACCAGCAGCCAAGGCGGGCCGACCCAAGAGACCCAGTACTTC
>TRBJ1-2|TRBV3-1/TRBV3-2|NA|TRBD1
CASSQQTQQGRIGYTF
TGTGCCAGCAGCCAACAAACCCAACAGGGGAGAATTGGCTACACCTTC
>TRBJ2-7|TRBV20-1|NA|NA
CSASRGSIYEQYF
TGCAGTGCTAGTCGCGGTTCGATCTACGAGCAGTACTTC
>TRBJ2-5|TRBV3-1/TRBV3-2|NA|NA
CASSRQTGPTQYF
TGTGCCAGCAGCCGTCAGACAGGTCCGACCCAGTACTTC
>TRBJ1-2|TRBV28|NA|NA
CASSLADSLYGYTF
TGTGCCAGCAGTTTAGCAGACAGCCTCTATGGCTACACCTTC
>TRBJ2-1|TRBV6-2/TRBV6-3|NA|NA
CASSSNLNRDHEQFF
TGTGCCAGCAGTAGCAACTTAAACAGAGATCATGAGCAGTTCTTC
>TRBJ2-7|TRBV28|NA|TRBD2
CASGTSGTYEQYF
TGTGCCAGCGGGACTAGCGGGACCTACGAGCAGTACTTC
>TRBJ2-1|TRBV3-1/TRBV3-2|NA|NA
CASTRTTNYNEQFF
TGTGCCAGCACCCGGACTACAAACTACAATGAGCAGTTCTTC
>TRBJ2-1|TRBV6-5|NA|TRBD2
CASSGTSGIYEQFF
TGTGCCAGCAGCGGGACTAGCGGGATATATGAGCAGTTCTTC
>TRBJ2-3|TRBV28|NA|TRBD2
CASSLQTSGRDTQYF
TGTGCCAGCAGTCTTCAGACTAGCGGTAGAGATACGCAGTATTTT
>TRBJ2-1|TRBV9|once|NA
CASSVVGGPYNEQFF
TGTGCCAGCAGCGTAGTAGGAGGTCCCTACAATGAGCAGTTCTTC
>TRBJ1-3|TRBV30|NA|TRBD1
CAWGQGSSGNTIYF
TGTGCCTGGGGACAGGGAAGCTCTGGAAACACCATATATTTT
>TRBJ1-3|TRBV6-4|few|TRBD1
CASSYNYHRDRDRNTIYF
TGTGCCAGCAGTTATAATTATCACCGGGACAGGGATCGAAACACCATATATTTT
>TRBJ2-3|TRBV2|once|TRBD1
CASTDRGGTDTQYF
TGTGCCAGCACCGACAGGGGTGGCACAGATACGCAGTATTTT
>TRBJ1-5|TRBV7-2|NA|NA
CASSFSGGNQPQHF
TGTGCCAGCAGCTTCTCGGGTGGCAATCAGCCCCAGCATTTT
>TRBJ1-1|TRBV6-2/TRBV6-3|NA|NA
CASSYPGAEAFF
TGTGCCAGCAGTTACCCAGGGGCTGAAGCTTTCTTT
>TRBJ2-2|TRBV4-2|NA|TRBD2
CASSQVGGRANTGELFF
TGTGCCAGCAGCCAAGTCGGAGGGAGGGCGAACACCGGGGAGCTGTTTTTT
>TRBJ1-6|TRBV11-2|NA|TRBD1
CASSLDVTGSSPLHF
TGTGCCAGCAGCTTAGATGTGACAGGGTCTTCACCCCTCCACTTT
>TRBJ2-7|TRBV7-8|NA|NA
CASSLGLGGYEQYF
TGTGCCAGCAGCTTAGGACTAGGCGGCTACGAGCAGTACTTC
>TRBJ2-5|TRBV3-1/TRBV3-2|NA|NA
CASSRQGETQYF
TGTGCCAGCAGCCGCCAGGGCGAGACCCAGTACTTC
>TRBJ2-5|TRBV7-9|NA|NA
CASSRGETQYF
TGTGCCAGCAGCCGCGGAGAGACCCAGTACTTC